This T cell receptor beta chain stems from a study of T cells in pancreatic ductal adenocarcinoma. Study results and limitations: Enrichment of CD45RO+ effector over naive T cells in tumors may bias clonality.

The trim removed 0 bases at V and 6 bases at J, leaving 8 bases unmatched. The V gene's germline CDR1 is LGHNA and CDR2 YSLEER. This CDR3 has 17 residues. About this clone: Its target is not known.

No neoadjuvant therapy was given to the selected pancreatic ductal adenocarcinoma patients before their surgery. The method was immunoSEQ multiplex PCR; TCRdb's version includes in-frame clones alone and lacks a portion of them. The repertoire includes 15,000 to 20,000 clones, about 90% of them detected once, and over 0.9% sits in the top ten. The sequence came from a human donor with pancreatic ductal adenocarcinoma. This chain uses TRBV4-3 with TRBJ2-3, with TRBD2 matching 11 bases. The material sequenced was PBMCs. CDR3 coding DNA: TGCGCCAGCAGCCAAGAGGCTAGCGGGGGGCCAGGGGATACGCAGTATTTT. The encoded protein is CASSQEASGGPGDTQYF.